This T cell receptor beta chain was recovered during a study of regulatory T cells in long-lasting Graves disease (dated by TCRdb to about 2021). Background for the entire study: Patients with newly diagnosed Graves' disease had been on antithyroid drugs for under 3 months. Peripheral blood TCR sequencing and RNA sequencing compared persistent Graves' disease patients with newly diagnosed Graves' disease patients. The study was registered as a clinical trial and conducted in China. A total of around 33 samples underwent TCR sequencing, from 13 patients with persistent Graves' disease and roughly 20 patients with newly diagnosed Graves' disease. Results and caveats for the whole study, not just this receptor: Peripheral blood alone was examined, since thyroid tissue, which constituted the primary lesion, could not be accessed. Preferential use of TRBV28, TRBJ1-2 and TRBJ2-5 was observed in persistent disease, whereas TRBV20-1 and TRBJ2-1 were favored in newly diagnosed disease. The authors noted that the small sample size was a limitation that may lower accuracy. Patients with persistent disease shared more public clonotypes (approximately 2,500) than newly diagnosed patients did (more than 900). Only the TCR beta chain was sequenced and analyzed. Compared with newly diagnosed patients, patients with persistent Graves' disease had lower TCR Shannon entropy and fewer highly expanded clones, which suggests clonal expansion.

The method was multiplex PCR. The sequencer listed for this sample is Illumina HiSeq 4000. To build TCR beta libraries, CDR3 regions were amplified by Arm-PCR using iRepertoire HTBI primers. Gel purification was performed on PCR products prior to sequencing. From the authors' description of their analysis: Gene usage analysis of CDR3 amino acid clonotypes used the 60 to 80 TRBV and about 13 TRBJ segments found across samples. Filtered high-quality paired reads were merged into contigs using COPE and FqMerger. BLAST was used to align contigs to the IMGT TRBV, TRBD and TRBJ reference genes, and CDR3 was defined following IMGT. Any clonotype with a frequency above 0.1% was counted as a highly expanded clone. Shannon entropy served as the measure of repertoire diversity, while the Gini coefficient captured V-J evenness. Public clonotypes were defined as clonotypes shared by more than one individual. The public sequencing data were trimmed at Q25 with fastp and processed into clonotypes with MiXCR by TCRdb, which kept only in-frame beta chains. One record per CDR3 amino acid sequence lists the most common genes and DNA. What appears here as the V and J calls and clone size reflects TCRdb's work, not the paper's. The sample has hundreds of thousands of distinct CDR3 sequences on record, 16% of them singletons. The ten largest make up 18% of the sample.

There are 14 amino acids in the CDR3, from cysteine to phenylalanine inclusive. Solely the CDR3 DNA is kept, with 42 bases framed from the first base. The junction shows trimming of 4 bases on V and 2 bases on J, plus 9 bases between the germline ends. Via the germline V gene (reference sequence), CDR1 is LGHDT and CDR2 YNNKEL. The meaning of the sample's time point label: newly diagnosed GD, antithyroid drugs for less than 3 months. RNA was extracted from PBMCs in TRIzol for both TCR sequencing and RNA sequencing. The diagnosis of Graves' disease followed American Thyroid Association guidelines. The patients came from an endocrinology department in Xi'an, China. From each patient, approximately 10 milliliters of peripheral blood was collected into an EDTA anticoagulant tube. Ficoll Paque Plus density gradient separation was used to isolate PBMCs, and no further T cell sorting was performed. An Agilent 2100 Bioanalyzer and agarose gel were used to assess RNA quality, and a NanoDrop 2000 was used to measure RNA concentration.

With respect to this clonotype: This clone's antigen is unknown. Nothing much larger sits one base from this clone, and base qualities are not available.

These data are also associated with another study on T cells in Graves' hyperthyroidism and ophthalmopathy. From the second report: Stable Graves' hyperthyroidism was defined as the absence of progression to ophthalmopathy over 18 months of follow-up. Hyperthyroidism patients were newly diagnosed, had a disease duration of under 2 months, and were aged 18 to 65 years. The study excluded patients with uncontrolled infections, other autoimmune diseases, pregnancy or lactation. Clinical symptoms, serum thyroxine and TRAb, thyroid ultrasound, and orbital computed tomography formed the basis for the diagnoses. The first round of RT-PCR for the TCR CDR3 was performed with the HTBI primer set and the Qiagen OneStep RT-PCR kit. Most expanded thyroid clonotypes (frequency above 0.001) were also detected in blood, suggesting blood repertoires may reflect thyroid immune responses. A 13 V-J signature model separated ophthalmopathy from stable hyperthyroidism, with around 88% sensitivity and 81% to 82% specificity in cross-validation and 80%/75% in testing. In validation, progression to ophthalmopathy was predicted by the model with more than 65% sensitivity and 72% to 85% specificity, a median of roughly 6 months before onset. A discovery cohort of about 100 patients, 43 with Graves' ophthalmopathy and under 60 with stable Graves' hyperthyroidism, was used to find distinguishing TCR V-J signatures. Prospective prediction of ophthalmopathy was tested in an independent validation cohort consisting of 18 hyperthyroidism patients and about 17 patients who later progressed to ophthalmopathy. The 100 or so discovery patients were randomly split 7:3 into training and test sets. In addition, the study compared T-cell repertoires in thyroid tissue and in blood from roughly six Graves' hyperthyroidism patients. Following sampling, methimazole starting at 30 mg daily was given to hyperthyroidism patients, and high-dose intravenous methylprednisolone was given to ophthalmopathy patients. Libraries were constructed in a second round of multiplex PCR, after which size selection and purification were carried out. Sequencing of the libraries was done on an Illumina HiSeq2000 using paired-end 100 bp reads. SOAPnuke was used to process the raw data, with reads discarded if the reads contained adapters or uncalled bases, had a mean Phred below 15, or lacked an exact constant-primer or identifier match. COPE v1.2.5 was used to merge the high-quality paired reads, and each unique nucleotide sequence was defined as a clonotype. MiTCR v1.1 was used to align clonotypes to the IMGT TRBV, TRBD and TRBJ reference segments. Only V-J combinations with frequency above 0.0001, covering 99.2% of repertoires, were analysed. The TCS score was defined as F50 (clonal expansion) divided by E x V (chaos), with BLOSUM62-based TCRdist calculated between CDR3 peptides within each V-J. Welch's t-statistics and random forest reduced fewer than 550 V-J features to under 15, which were used in a naive Bayes classifier (R e1071). Sample size was not statistically predetermined, and blinding of investigators to group allocation was not performed. The paper describes TCR Vbeta CDR3 sequencing of 140 or so peripheral blood samples, made up of 43 ophthalmopathy patients, around 78 hyperthyroidism patients and around 17 progressor patients.

This TCR was recovered from a woman in her twenties or thirties with Graves disease. Donor details come from another sample of the same person, matched by shared clones. The material sequenced was peripheral blood mononuclear cells (PBMCs), taken at new diagnosis, from a patient treated with antithyroid drugs. Here the chain combines TRBV3-1 and TRBJ2-1; the D gene cannot be named for sure. CDR3 sequence: CASSLRDAYNEQFF. The DNA is as follows: TGTGCCAGCAGCCTTCGCGATGCCTACAATGAGCAGTTCTTC.